The TCR beta chain under discussion was sequenced for a study of OX40 agonist ivuxolimab in advanced cancers. Study context: Allowance was made for prior anti-PD-1, anti-PD-L1 or anti-CTLA-4 therapy, and around 41% had some.

The method was immunoSEQ multiplex PCR; TCRdb's version includes in-frame clones alone and lacks a portion of them. This table has 60,000 or so clones, more than 80% appearing once. The TCR sequence derives from an adult with an advanced solid tumor such as melanoma, head and neck, liver or kidney cancer. Sequencing used CD4+ or CD8+ T cells sorted from blood, obtained in a trial of the OX40 agonist ivuxolimab.

The CDR3 reads CASRGQFSGNTIYF. DNA of the CDR3: TGTGCCAGCAGAGGACAGTTCTCTGGAAACACCATATATTTT. This sequence joins TRBV27 and TRBJ1-3, with D possibly matching TRBD1 (6 bases). The CDR3 has 14 residues. CDR1 MNHEY and CDR2 SMNVEV come from the germline V gene (reference sequence). Trimming took off 6 bases at V and 0 bases at J, with 9 bases between the two ends.